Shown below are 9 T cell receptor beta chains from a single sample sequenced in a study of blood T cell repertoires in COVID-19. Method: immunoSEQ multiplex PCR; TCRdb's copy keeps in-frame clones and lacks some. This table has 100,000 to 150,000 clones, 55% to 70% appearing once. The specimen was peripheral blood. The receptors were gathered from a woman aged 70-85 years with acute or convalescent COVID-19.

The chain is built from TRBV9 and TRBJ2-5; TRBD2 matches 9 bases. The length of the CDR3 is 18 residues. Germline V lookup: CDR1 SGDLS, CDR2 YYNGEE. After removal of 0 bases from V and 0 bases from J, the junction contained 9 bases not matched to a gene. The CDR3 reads CASSVGRISGGYQETQYF. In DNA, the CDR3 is TGTGCCAGCAGCGTAGGTAGGATAAGCGGGGGGTACCAAGAGACCCAGTACTTC. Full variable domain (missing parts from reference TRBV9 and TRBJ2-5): DSGVTQTPKHLITATGQRVTLRCSPRSGDLSVYWYQQSLDQGLQFLIQYYNGEERAKGNILERFSAQQFPDLHSELNLSSLELGDSALYFCASSVGRISGGYQETQYFGPGTRLLVL.

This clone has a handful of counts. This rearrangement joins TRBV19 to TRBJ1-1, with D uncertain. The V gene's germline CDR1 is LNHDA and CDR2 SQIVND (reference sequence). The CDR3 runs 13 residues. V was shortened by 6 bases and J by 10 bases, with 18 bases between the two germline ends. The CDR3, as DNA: TGTGCCAGTAGCCGGGAGGGCCAGAGCGGAGCTTTCTTT. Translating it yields CASSREGQSGAFF.

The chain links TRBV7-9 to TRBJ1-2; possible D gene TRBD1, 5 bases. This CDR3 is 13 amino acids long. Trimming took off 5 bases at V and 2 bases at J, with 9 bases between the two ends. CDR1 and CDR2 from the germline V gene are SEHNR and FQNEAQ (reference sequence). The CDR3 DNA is TGTGCCAGCAGCCACGGGGGAAACTATGGCTACACCTTC. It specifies CASSHGGNYGYTF.

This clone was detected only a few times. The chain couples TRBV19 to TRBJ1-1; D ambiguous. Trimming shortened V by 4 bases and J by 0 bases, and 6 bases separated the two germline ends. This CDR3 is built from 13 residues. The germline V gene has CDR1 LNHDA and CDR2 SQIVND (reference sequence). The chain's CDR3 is CASSTLLNTEAFF. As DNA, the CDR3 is TGTGCCAGTAGTACACTATTGAACACTGAAGCTTTCTTT.

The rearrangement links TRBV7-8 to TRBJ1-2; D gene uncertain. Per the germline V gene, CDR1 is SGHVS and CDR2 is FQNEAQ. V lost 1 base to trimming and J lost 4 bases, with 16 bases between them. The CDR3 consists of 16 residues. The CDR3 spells CASSLEASHNFYGYTF. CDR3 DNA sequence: TGTGCCAGCAGCTTAGAAGCGAGTCATAACTTCTATGGCTACACCTTC.

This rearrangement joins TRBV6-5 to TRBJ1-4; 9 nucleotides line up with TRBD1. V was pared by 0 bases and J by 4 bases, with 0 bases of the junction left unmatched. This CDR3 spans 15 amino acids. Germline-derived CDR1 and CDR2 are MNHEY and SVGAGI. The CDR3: CASSYSGQGNEKLFF. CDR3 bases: TGTGCCAGCAGTTACTCGGGACAGGGTAATGAAAAACTGTTTTTT.

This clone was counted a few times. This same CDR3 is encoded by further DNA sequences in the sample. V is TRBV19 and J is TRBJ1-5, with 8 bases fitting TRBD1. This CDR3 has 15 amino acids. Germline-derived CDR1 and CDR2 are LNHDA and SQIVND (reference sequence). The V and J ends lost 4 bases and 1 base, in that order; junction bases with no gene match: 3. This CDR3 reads CASSRTGGSNQPQHF. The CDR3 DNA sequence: TGTGCCAGTAGTAGAACAGGGGGGAGCAATCAGCCCCAGCATTTT.

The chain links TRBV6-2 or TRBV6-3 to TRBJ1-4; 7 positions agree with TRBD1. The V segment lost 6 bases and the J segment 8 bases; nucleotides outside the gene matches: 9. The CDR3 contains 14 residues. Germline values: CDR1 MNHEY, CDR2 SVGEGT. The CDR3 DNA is TGTGCCAGCAGACCTAACAGGGGAGGAGAAAAACTGTTTTTT. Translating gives CASRPNRGGEKLFF.

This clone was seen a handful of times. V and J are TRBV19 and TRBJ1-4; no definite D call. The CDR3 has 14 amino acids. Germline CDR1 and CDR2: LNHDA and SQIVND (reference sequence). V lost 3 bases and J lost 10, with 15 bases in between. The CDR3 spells CASSIDRGQGKLFF. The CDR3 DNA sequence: TGTGCCAGTAGTATCGATCGGGGTCAAGGAAAACTGTTTTTT.